The clone carrying this T cell receptor beta chain appeared many times. As yet, its antigen is unknown. Among the patients, none had received any treatment before thyroid surgery. Original analysis: Differences in CDR3 between clinicopathological groups were drawn on to build a classifier intended to discriminate distant-metastatic papillary thyroid cancer patients. With MiXCR, TCRdb reprocessed the PCR reads. TCRdb, not the original authors, processed these V and J calls. The sample gives tens of thousands of clones, 9.5% to 15% of which show up once; 11% is in the top ten. The sample is drawn from a study of metastatic and nonmetastatic thyroid tumors. The overall study: The authors compared repertoires across blood and tumor or nodule tissue from malignant and benign thyroid patients. Study-level points and caveats: Benign nodules reportedly had significantly lower TCR beta diversity than malignant thyroid tumors in blood and tumor.

Germline V gene sequence: CDR1 LGHNA, CDR2 YSLEER. The CDR3 has 17 amino acids. V was pared by 0 bases and J by 1 base, with 13 bases between. The chain recombines TRBV4-3 with TRBJ2-1; maybe TRBD2 (5 bases). Sequenced material: blood. This TCR was recovered from a female donor with papillary thyroid cancer or a benign thyroid nodule (not recorded which). Some clones in this sample may be carry-over from other donors' samples. Here the CDR3 reads CASSQDRVRDSYNEQFF. The CDR3 DNA sequence: TGCGCCAGCAGCCAAGATAGGGTCCGGGATTCCTACAATGAGCAGTTCTTC.